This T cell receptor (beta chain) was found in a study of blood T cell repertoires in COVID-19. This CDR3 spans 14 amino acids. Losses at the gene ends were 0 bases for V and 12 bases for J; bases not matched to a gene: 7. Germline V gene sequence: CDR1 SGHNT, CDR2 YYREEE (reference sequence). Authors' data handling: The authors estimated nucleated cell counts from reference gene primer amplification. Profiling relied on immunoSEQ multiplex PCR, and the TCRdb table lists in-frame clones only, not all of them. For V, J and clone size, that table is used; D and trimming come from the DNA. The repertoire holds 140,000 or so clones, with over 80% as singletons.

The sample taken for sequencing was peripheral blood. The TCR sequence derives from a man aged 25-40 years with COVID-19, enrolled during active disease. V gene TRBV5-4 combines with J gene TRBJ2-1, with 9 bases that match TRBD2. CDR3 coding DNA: TGTGCCAGCAGCTTGGCCGAGGCGGGAGGGCGGCAGTTCTTC. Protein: CASSLAEAGGRQFF.